This T cell receptor (beta chain) came from a study of identical twins. The CDR3 extends over 12 amino acids. The V and J ends lost 6 bases and 5 bases respectively, with 11 bases between them. Looked up from germline, CDR1 is DFQATT and CDR2 is SNEGSKA (reference sequence). TCRdb itself ran the 5' RACE reads through MiXCR, one entry per CDR3 protein. The table shows 250,000 or so distinct CDR3 sequences, with approximately 7% occurring only once. This clonotype has at least ten counts. This sample also appeared in a second study, on yellow fever vaccine responses in identical twins.

Material: memory (CD45RO+) T cells sorted from blood. The chain carries TRBV20-1 and TRBJ2-1; D is unresolved. This clonotype was obtained from a woman aged 18-30 years in good health. The CDR3 DNA reads as TGCAGTGCCCGTGACGCGAACAATGAGCAGTTCTTC. Its translation is CSARDANNEQFF.